This T cell receptor beta chain was found in a study of Ad26.COV2.S vaccination and SARS-CoV-2 variants. TCRdb keeps only in-frame clones here, not all; method: immunoSEQ multiplex PCR. The sample records a few hundred thousand clones, about nine tenths being singletons. This clone came up once. Treatment reported: some 19 received Ad26.COV2.S at low or high dose, single or two shots; roughly five received placebo; per-sample allocation not given. Specimens were obtained on day 63 following the first vaccine or placebo injection. Between the trimmed V and J ends, which lost 0 bases and 0 bases, there was a span of 12 bases. This CDR3 is built from 16 residues. From germline, CDR1 is SQVTM and CDR2 ANQGSEA.

The sample was peripheral blood, taken in a trial of Ad26.COV2.S vaccine versus placebo. This chain links TRBV29-1 with TRBJ2-1; D remains unclear. The TCR originated in a person between 18 and 60 years old who received the Ad26.COV2.S COVID-19 vaccine or a placebo. CDR3 loop: CSVEEPIRSSYNEQFF. As DNA, the CDR3 is TGCAGCGTTGAAGAACCGATCAGGAGCTCCTACAATGAGCAGTTCTTC.